A selection of T cell receptor beta chains follows, all from one sample in a study of blood T cell repertoires in COVID-19. Libraries were prepared by immunoSEQ multiplex PCR; TCRdb keeps only in-frame clonotypes and omits some of them. The table has about 64,000 clones, more than 70% seen once. Specimen: peripheral blood. The receptor set was obtained from a man between 65 and 85 years old with acute or convalescent COVID-19. Both conserved end residues are part of each CDR3. D genes are given only for firm matches. A clone size is listed for some rows: how often the clone was seen (once, few, many), or a class if it is expanded.

CDR3 | DNA | length | J | D | size | V
CASSFLSGTDTQYF | TGTGCCAGCAGTTTTTTATCAGGCACAGATACGCAGTATTTT | 14 | TRBJ2-3 | . | . | TRBV28
CASSHWTSGGEETQYF | TGTGCCAGCAGCCACTGGACTAGCGGGGGGGAAGAGACCCAGTACTTC | 16 | TRBJ2-5 | TRBD2 | . | TRBV14
CASSTGTALSTEAFF | TGTGCCAGTAGTACCGGGACAGCCTTGTCCACTGAAGCTTTCTTT | 15 | TRBJ1-1 | TRBD1 | . | TRBV19
CAWSRGRGYNSPLHF | TGTGCCTGGAGTAGGGGGCGCGGGTATAATTCACCCCTCCACTTT | 15 | TRBJ1-6 | TRBD1 | . | TRBV30
CASSVGGLGDTQYF | TGTGCCAGCAGCGTCGGGGGGCTCGGAGATACGCAGTATTTT | 14 | TRBJ2-3 | . | . | TRBV9
CASSYAGHTEAFF | TGTGCCAGCAGTTACGCGGGTCACACTGAAGCTTTCTTT | 13 | TRBJ1-1 | . | . | TRBV6-5
CASRGQGTIADTQYF | TGTGCCAGCAGGGGACAGGGTACAATAGCAGATACGCAGTATTTT | 15 | TRBJ2-3 | TRBD1 | once | TRBV7-2
CASSLEHSNEKLFF | TGTGCCAGCAGCTTAGAGCACAGTAATGAAAAACTGTTTTTT | 14 | TRBJ1-4 | . | . | TRBV7-2
CASSERGGELFF | TGTGCCAGCAGTGAAAGAGGCGGGGAGCTGTTTTTT | 12 | TRBJ2-2 | . | . | TRBV6-1
CASRTGTGHGELFF | TGTGCCAGCAGGACCGGGACAGGGCACGGGGAGCTGTTTTTT | 14 | TRBJ2-2 | TRBD1 | . | TRBV7-9